Sequencing of this T cell receptor beta chain was carried out in a study of T cells after yellow fever vaccination. Whole-study findings and limits: From the bulk population, abundant clonotypes could contaminate and appear within FACS-sorted repertoires. Subsequent booster samples again held most clones from primary vaccination (96% CD4, about 90% CD8). Overall, a small share of clonotypes was seen in both CD4 and CD8 compartments.

Germline V gives CDR1 MGHRA, CDR2 YSYEKL. Trimming stripped 4 bases from V and 6 bases from J, with 18 bases between. CDR3 size: 15 residues. Conversion of TCR transcripts into cDNA relied on 5'RACE template switching, which added a universal primer site and UMIs. One entry per CDR3 protein, called by TCRdb with MiXCR from the 5' RACE reads. This sample has a few hundred thousand distinct CDR3 sequences; 8.7% occur once, and the top ten carry around 3.3%. This clonotype was found a few times. The antigen is undetermined. The sequence was collected from a man aged 18-30 years who received the YFV17D yellow fever vaccine. Source: CD4+ T cells sorted from PBMCs, taken 5 days after the yellow fever booster vaccination. The chain has TRBV4-1 and TRBJ1-1; no reliable D call. This CDR3 reads CASSLLTGGLAEAFF. The CDR3 DNA reads as TGCGCCAGCAGCCTATTAACTGGAGGGTTGGCTGAAGCTTTCTTT.